The 7 T cell receptor beta chains below come from one sample, sequenced in a study of OX40 agonist ivuxolimab in advanced cancers. Profiled with immunoSEQ multiplex PCR; TCRdb holds only in-frame clones, not every one. This sample yields roughly 59,000 clones, of which 88% are seen a single time; roughly 5% belongs to the top ten. Here the sequenced sample was CD4+ or CD8+ T cells sorted from blood, taken in a trial of the OX40 agonist ivuxolimab. These receptors all stem from an adult with an advanced solid tumor such as melanoma, head and neck, liver or kidney cancer.

This clone was seen only once. V and J are TRBV6-5 and TRBJ1-4; TRBD1 is a possible D gene (5 bases). CDR3 length: 15 amino acids. Germline V lookup: CDR1 MNHEY, CDR2 SVGAGI. Trimming cost V 3 bases and J 0 bases, with 8 bases left between them. In DNA form, the CDR3 reads TGTGCCAGCAGTTATAGCAGGGCAACTAATGAAAAACTGTTTTTT. It yields the protein CASSYSRATNEKLFF.

The J gene is TRBJ1-3, the V gene TRBV7-9; a possible D gene is TRBD1 (6 bases). V gave up 4 bases and J gave up 11 bases, with 18 bases separating them. The CDR3 spans 14 residues. Germline V gives CDR1 SEHNR, CDR2 FQNEAQ (reference sequence). CDR3 coding DNA: TGTGCCAGCAGCTCCGGGGATCCGGGACACGCCATATATTTT. This gives the protein CASSSGDPGHAIYF.

The genes are TRBV7-8 and TRBJ1-1; 9 bases map to TRBD1. Germline-derived CDR1 and CDR2 are SGHVS and FQNEAQ. With V trimmed by 3 bases and J by 3 bases, 5 bases remained unmatched. The CDR3 is made up of 15 amino acids. CDR3 in DNA: TGTGCCAGCAGCTTTAGACAGGGGGTGTACACTGAAGCTTTCTTT. Protein sequence: CASSFRQGVYTEAFF.

This rearrangement joins TRBV19 to TRBJ1-2; D gene ambiguous. Germline V gene lookup returns CDR1 LNHDA and CDR2 SQIVND (reference sequence). The CDR3 consists of 11 residues. Trimming removed 6 bases from V and 1 base from J, with 3 bases in between. CDR3 loop: CASRVNYGYTF. The CDR3 nucleotides are TGTGCCAGTAGGGTTAACTATGGCTACACCTTC.

CDR3: CASSLWIGTNSNQPQHF. CDR3 nucleotides: TGTGCCAGCAGTTTATGGATCGGGACAAATAGCAATCAGCCCCAGCATTTT. The V gene is TRBV28, the J gene TRBJ1-5; a possible D gene is TRBD1 (6 bases). With 0 bases removed from V and 0 bases from J, the gap between germline ends came to 12 bases. In germline, CDR1 is MDHEN, CDR2 SYDVKM. The CDR3 spans 17 residues. Variable domain in full (rest from reference TRBV28 and TRBJ1-5): DVKVTQSSRYLVKRTGEKVFLECVQDMDHENMFWYRQDPGLGLRLIYFSYDVKMKEKGDIPEGYSVSREKKERFSLILESASTNQTSMYLCASSLWIGTNSNQPQHFGDGTRLSIL.

The chain couples TRBV19 to TRBJ2-7; D assignment may be TRBD1 or TRBD2 (5 bases each). The CDR3 is 13 amino acids. V shed 9 bases and J shed 3 bases, with 15 bases lying between them. Germline CDR1 is LNHDA and CDR2 is SQIVND (reference sequence). CDR3 loop: CASNTGGGYEQYF. In nucleotides, the CDR3 is TGTGCCAGCAATACCGGTGGGGGCTACGAGCAGTACTTC.

This sequence joins TRBV28 and TRBJ1-4; perhaps TRBD1 as D (6 bases). Germline CDR1 is MDHEN and CDR2 is SYDVKM. The CDR3 has 17 residues. V was clipped by 4 bases and J by 6 bases, with 21 bases between them. CDR3 sequence: CASSYAFGTEGDEKLFF. The DNA for the CDR3 is TGTGCCAGCAGTTACGCATTCGGGACCGAGGGGGATGAAAAACTGTTTTTT.